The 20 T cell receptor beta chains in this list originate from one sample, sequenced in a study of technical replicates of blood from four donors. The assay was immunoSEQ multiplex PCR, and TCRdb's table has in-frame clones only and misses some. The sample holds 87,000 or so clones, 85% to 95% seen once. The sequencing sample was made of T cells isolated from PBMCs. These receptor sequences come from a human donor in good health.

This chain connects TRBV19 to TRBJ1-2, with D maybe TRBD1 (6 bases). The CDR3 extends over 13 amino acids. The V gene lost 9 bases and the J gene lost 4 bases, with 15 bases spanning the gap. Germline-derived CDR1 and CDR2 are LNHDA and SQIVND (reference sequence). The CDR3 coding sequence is TGTGCCAGCGCACCAGGGGCTTCCTATGGCTACACCTTC. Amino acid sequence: CASAPGASYGYTF. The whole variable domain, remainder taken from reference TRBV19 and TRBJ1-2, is DGGITQSPKYLFRKEGQNVTLSCEQNLNHDAMYWYRQDPGQGLRLIYYSQIVNDFQKGDIAEGYSVSREKKESFPLTVTSAQKNPTAFYLCASAPGASYGYTFGSGTRLTVV.

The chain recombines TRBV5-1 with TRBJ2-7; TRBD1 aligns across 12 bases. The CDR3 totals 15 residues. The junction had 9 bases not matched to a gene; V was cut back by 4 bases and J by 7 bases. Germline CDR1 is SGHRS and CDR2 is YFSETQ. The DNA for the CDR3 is TGCGCCAGCAGCCTGTCGGGACAGGGGGCAAGGGAGCAGTACTTC. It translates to CASSLSGQGAREQYF.

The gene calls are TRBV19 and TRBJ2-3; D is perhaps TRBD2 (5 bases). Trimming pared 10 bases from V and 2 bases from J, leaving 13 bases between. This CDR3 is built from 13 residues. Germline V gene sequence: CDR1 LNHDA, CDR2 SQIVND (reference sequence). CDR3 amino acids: CATWTDNTDTQYF. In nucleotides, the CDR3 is TGTGCCACCTGGACTGATAACACAGATACGCAGTATTTT.

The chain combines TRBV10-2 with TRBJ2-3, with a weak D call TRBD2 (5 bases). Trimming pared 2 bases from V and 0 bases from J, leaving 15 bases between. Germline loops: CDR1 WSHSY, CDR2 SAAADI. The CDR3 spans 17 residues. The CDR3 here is CASSEPPTRSSTDTQYF. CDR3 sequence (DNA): TGCGCCAGCAGTGAGCCCCCTACTAGATCCAGCACAGATACGCAGTATTTT.

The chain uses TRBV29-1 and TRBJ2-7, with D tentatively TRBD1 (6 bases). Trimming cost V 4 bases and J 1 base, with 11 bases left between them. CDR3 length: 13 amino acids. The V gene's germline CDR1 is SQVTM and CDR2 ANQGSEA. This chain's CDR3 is CSVGGTNSYEQYF. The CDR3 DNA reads TGCAGCGTTGGGGGGACAAATTCCTACGAGCAGTACTTC.

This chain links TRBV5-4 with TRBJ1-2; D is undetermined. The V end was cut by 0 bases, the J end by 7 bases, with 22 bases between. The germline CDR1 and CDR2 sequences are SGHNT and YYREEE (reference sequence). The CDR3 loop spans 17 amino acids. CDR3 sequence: CASSLVQSAAKRGGYTF. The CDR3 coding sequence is TGTGCCAGCAGCTTGGTCCAGTCGGCCGCAAAACGGGGTGGCTACACCTTC.

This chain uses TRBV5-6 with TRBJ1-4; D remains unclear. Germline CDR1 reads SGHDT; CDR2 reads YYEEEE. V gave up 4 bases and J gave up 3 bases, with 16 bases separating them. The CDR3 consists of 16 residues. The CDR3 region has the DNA TGTGCCAGCAGCCGATCTGGGAGATGGTCTAATGAAAAACTGTTTTTT. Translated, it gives CASSRSGRWSNEKLFF. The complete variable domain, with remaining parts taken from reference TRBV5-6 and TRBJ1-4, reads DAGVTQSPTHLIKTRGQQVTLRCSPKSGHDTVSWYQQALGQGPQFIFQYYEEEERQRGNFPDRFSGHQFPNYSSELNVNALLLGDSALYLCASSRSGRWSNEKLFFGSGTQLSVL.

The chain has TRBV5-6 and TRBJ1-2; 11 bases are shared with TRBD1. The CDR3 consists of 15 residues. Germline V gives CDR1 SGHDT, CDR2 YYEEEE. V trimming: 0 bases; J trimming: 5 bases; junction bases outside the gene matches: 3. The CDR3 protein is CASSLVGTGGYGYTF. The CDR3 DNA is TGTGCCAGCAGCTTGGTCGGGACAGGGGGGTATGGCTACACCTTC.

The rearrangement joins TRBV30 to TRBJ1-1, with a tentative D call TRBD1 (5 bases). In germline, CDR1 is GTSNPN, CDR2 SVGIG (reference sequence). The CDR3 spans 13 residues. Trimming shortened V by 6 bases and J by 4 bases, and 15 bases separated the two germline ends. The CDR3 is CACRTGWATEAFF. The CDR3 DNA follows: TGTGCCTGCCGTACAGGCTGGGCCACTGAAGCTTTCTTT.

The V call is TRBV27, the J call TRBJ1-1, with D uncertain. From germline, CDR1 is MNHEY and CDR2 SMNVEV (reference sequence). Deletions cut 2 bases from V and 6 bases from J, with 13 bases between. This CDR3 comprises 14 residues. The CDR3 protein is CASSLGGLVAEAFF. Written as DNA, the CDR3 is TGTGCCAGCAGTTTAGGCGGGCTTGTAGCTGAAGCTTTCTTT.

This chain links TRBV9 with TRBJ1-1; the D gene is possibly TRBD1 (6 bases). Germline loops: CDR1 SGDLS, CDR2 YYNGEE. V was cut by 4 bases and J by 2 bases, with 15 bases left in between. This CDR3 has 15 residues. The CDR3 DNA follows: TGTGCCAGCAGCTTGACCTGGACAGCCAACACTGAAGCTTTCTTT. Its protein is CASSLTWTANTEAFF.

The DNA of the CDR3 is TGTGCCAGCAGTTTTGTGGACTTTCCCTACAATGAGCAGTTCTTC. Residues: CASSFVDFPYNEQFF. The chain combines TRBV28 with TRBJ2-1; TRBD2 is a possible D gene (5 bases). Looked up from germline, CDR1 is MDHEN and CDR2 is SYDVKM. This CDR3 is 15 amino acids long. V was clipped by 3 bases and J by 2 bases, with 11 bases between them.

The CDR3 coding sequence is TGTGCCAGCAGTTACGTGGGACAGGGCAATTCACCCCTCCACTTT. Translating it yields CASSYVGQGNSPLHF. V is TRBV6-6 and J is TRBJ1-6, with 9 bases lining up with TRBD1. V shed 2 bases, J shed 7 bases, and the junction held 3 bases outside the gene matches. This CDR3 region has 15 residues. Per the germline V gene, CDR1 is MNHNY and CDR2 is SVGAGI (reference sequence).

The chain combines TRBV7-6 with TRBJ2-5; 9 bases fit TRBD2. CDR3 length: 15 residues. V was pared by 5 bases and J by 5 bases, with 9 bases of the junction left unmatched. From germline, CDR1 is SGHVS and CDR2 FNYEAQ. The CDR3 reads CASSDPPSGVETQYF. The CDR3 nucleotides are TGTGCCAGCAGCGACCCGCCTAGCGGGGTCGAGACCCAGTACTTC. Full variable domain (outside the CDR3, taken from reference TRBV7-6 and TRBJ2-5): GAGVSQSPRYKVTKRGQDVALRCDPISGHVSLYWYRQALGQGPEFLTYFNYEAQQDKSGLPNDRFSAERPEGSISTLTIQRTEQRDSAMYRCASSDPPSGVETQYFGPGTRLLVL.

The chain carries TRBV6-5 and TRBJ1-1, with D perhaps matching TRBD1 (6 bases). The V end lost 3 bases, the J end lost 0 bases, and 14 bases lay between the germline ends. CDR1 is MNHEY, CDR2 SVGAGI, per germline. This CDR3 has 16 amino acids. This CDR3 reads CASSYRGGPLNTEAFF. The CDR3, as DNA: TGTGCCAGCAGTTATAGGGGGGGGCCCCTGAACACTGAAGCTTTCTTT.

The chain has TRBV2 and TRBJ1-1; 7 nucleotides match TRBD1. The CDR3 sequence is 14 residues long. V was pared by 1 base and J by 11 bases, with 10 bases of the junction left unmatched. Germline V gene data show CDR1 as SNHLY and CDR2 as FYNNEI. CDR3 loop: CASSEGVQGMMAFF. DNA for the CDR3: TGTGCCAGCAGTGAAGGTGTACAGGGGATGATGGCTTTCTTT.

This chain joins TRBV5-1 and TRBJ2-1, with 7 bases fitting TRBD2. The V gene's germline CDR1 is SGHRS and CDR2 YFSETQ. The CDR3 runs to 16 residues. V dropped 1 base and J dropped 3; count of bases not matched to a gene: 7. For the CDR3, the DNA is TGCGCCAGCAGCTTGAGATCCGGGGGGTTCTACAATGAGCAGTTCTTC. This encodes CASSLRSGGFYNEQFF.

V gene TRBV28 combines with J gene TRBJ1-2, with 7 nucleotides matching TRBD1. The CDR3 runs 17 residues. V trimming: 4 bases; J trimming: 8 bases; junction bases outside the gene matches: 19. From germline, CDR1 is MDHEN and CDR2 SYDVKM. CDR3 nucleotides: TGTGCCAGCAGTTCAATATACCTCGGACAGGTCGGGAGCGGCTACACCTTC. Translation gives CASSSIYLGQVGSGYTF.

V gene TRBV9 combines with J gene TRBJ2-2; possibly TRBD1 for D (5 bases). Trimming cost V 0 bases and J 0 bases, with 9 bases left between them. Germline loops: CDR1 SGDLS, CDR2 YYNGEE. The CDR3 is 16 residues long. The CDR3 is CASSVASGSNTGELFF. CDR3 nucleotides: TGTGCCAGCAGCGTAGCTTCAGGGTCGAACACCGGGGAGCTGTTTTTT.

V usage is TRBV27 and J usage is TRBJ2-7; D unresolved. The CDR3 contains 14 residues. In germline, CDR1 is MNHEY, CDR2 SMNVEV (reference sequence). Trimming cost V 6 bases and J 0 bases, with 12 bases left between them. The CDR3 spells CASSGRSASYEQYF. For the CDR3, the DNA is TGTGCCAGCAGCGGCAGGTCGGCCTCCTACGAGCAGTACTTC.